This entry lists 16 T cell receptor beta chains sequenced from one sample in a study of cytomegalovirus exposure and HLA in healthy donors. The PCR was carried out with 60 Vbeta primers and 13 Jbeta primers. Repertoires were generated with immunoSEQ multiplex PCR, while TCRdb's copy carries only in-frame clones and drops some. The profile shows under 150,000 clones, roughly 83% of them singletons. Sequenced input: PBMCs. Source of these receptors: a middle-aged man in good health and CMV-seropositive.

The V gene is TRBV18, the J gene TRBJ1-1; 9 nucleotides match TRBD1. CDR1 is KGHSH and CDR2 is LQKENI in the germline V gene. Germline trimming cut 6 bases from V and 6 bases from J; bases unmatched to any gene: 8. The CDR3 length is 14 residues. In nucleotides, the CDR3 is TGTGCCAGCTCGCCTCTAACAGGGGGCTCTGAAGCTTTCTTT. Translated: CASSPLTGGSEAFF.

This rearrangement joins TRBV5-5 to TRBJ1-5; possibly TRBD1 for D (6 bases). V was pared by 2 bases and J by 4 bases, with 10 bases between. The CDR3 contains 14 residues. Germline values: CDR1 SGHKS, CDR2 YYEKEE (reference sequence). CDR3 nucleotide sequence: TGTGCCAGCAGCTTTGGACAGACGAATCAGCCCCAGCATTTT. Translating it yields CASSFGQTNQPQHF.

V and J are TRBV30 and TRBJ2-4; the D gene is possibly TRBD1 (6 bases). V shed 3 bases and J shed 8 bases, with 14 bases lying between them. The CDR3 totals 13 residues. Germline lookup yields CDR1 GTSNPN and CDR2 SVGIG (reference sequence). For the CDR3, the DNA is TGTGCCTGGAGCCCACAGGGTCCGGACATTCAGTACTTC. The encoded protein is CAWSPQGPDIQYF.

This chain links TRBV6-1 with TRBJ2-7, with 10 bases identical to TRBD1. Looked up from germline, CDR1 is MNHNS and CDR2 is SASEGT. CDR3 length: 16 residues. V was pared by 3 bases and J by 0 bases, with 5 bases of the junction left unmatched. The CDR3 loop is CASSDRTGGRSYEQYF. Here the CDR3 DNA reads TGTGCCAGCAGTGACCGGACAGGGGGGCGCTCCTACGAGCAGTACTTC.

The chain links TRBV2 to TRBJ2-1; 14 bases map to TRBD2. J lost 3 bases, V lost 7 bases, and 8 bases had no gene match. The germline V gene encodes CDR1 SNHLY and CDR2 FYNNEI. The CDR3 is 17 amino acids. The DNA for the CDR3 is TGTGCCAGCATTTTCGGGACTAGCGGGAGAGACTACAATGAGCAGTTCTTC. It encodes CASIFGTSGRDYNEQFF.

V gene TRBV4-2 combines with J gene TRBJ2-3; the D gene is possibly TRBD2 (6 bases). CDR3 length: 14 amino acids. The V and J ends lost 3 bases and 6 bases respectively, with 13 bases between them. Germline V CDR1 and CDR2: LGHNA, YNFKEQ. This CDR3 reads CASSQTFLADTQYF. The CDR3 DNA sequence: TGTGCCAGCAGCCAGACGTTTCTAGCGGATACGCAGTATTTT.

V is TRBV27 and J is TRBJ1-4; 7 bases are a match to TRBD1. The CDR3 contains 13 residues. J gave up 5 bases and V 4 bases, and 1 base lay outside the gene matches. The V gene's germline CDR1 is MNHEY and CDR2 SMNVEV (reference sequence). The CDR3 region has the DNA TGTGCCAGCAGTTACAGGGGAAATGAAAAACTGTTTTTT. This translates into CASSYRGNEKLFF.

The rearrangement links TRBV4-1 to TRBJ2-5; TRBD2 aligns across 7 bases. Per germline, CDR1 MGHRA and CDR2 YSYEKL. The J segment lost 5 bases and the V segment lost 5 bases, leaving 8 bases of the junction unmatched. The CDR3 sequence is 14 residues long. The CDR3 here is CASSGAGAMETQYF. CDR3 coding DNA: TGCGCCAGCAGCGGGGCGGGAGCTATGGAGACCCAGTACTTC.

Concerning this clone itself: Other DNA sequences in the sample encode the same CDR3. The V and J genes are TRBV18 and TRBJ1-4; the match to TRBD1 covers 8 bases. Trimming removed 3 bases from V and 5 bases from J; junction bases left unmatched: 2. This CDR3 comprises 14 residues. Germline V gene lookup returns CDR1 KGHSH and CDR2 LQKENI. The CDR3 region has the DNA TGTGCCAGCTCACCCCAGGGGGCAAATGAAAAACTGTTTTTT. Its protein product is CASSPQGANEKLFF.

The chain links TRBV10-2 to TRBJ2-7; TRBD2 aligns across 7 bases. With V trimmed by 10 bases and J by 2 bases, 8 bases remained unmatched. Germline loops: CDR1 WSHSY, CDR2 SAAADI. The CDR3 runs to 13 residues. The CDR3 region has the DNA TGCGCCACCGCATGGGGGGGAACCTACGAGCAGTACTTC. It codes for CATAWGGTYEQYF.

The rearrangement links TRBV5-6 to TRBJ1-1; D gene unclear. V was shortened by 4 bases and J by 11 bases, with 15 bases between the two germline ends. This CDR3 contains 12 residues. Germline CDR1 and CDR2: SGHDT and YYEEEE. The CDR3 nucleotides read TGTGCCAGCAGCACTGACACCTGGAAGGCTTTCTTT. Its protein product is CASSTDTWKAFF. The full variable domain, with the rest looked up from reference TRBV5-6 and TRBJ1-1, is DAGVTQSPTHLIKTRGQQVTLRCSPKSGHDTVSWYQQALGQGPQFIFQYYEEEERQRGNFPDRFSGHQFPNYSSELNVNALLLGDSALYLCASSTDTWKAFFGQGTRLTVV.

The rearrangement links TRBV5-6 to TRBJ1-5; D is unresolved. The CDR3 totals 15 residues. V was cut by 2 bases and J by 3 bases, with 12 bases left in between. In germline, CDR1 is SGHDT, CDR2 YYEEEE. CDR3 residues: CASSFSPVPNQPQHF. The CDR3 DNA follows: TGTGCCAGCAGCTTTTCCCCAGTTCCCAATCAGCCCCAGCATTTT.

This chain joins TRBV7-2 and TRBJ2-7; 8 nucleotides align to TRBD2. The germline V gene encodes CDR1 SGHTA and CDR2 FQGNSA. V dropped 1 base and J dropped 5; count of bases not matched to a gene: 7. The CDR3 runs to 15 residues. The CDR3 reads CASSLVSGGQNEQYF. Here the CDR3 DNA reads TGTGCCAGCAGCTTAGTTTCGGGGGGGCAGAACGAGCAGTACTTC.

The V call is TRBV11-3, the J call TRBJ1-1; D unresolved. In germline, CDR1 is SGHNT, CDR2 YENEEA. V lost 5 bases and J lost 1, with 8 bases in between. The CDR3 sequence is 13 residues long. CDR3 region: CASSNPGNTEAFF. In nucleotides, the CDR3 is TGTGCCAGCAGCAATCCAGGGAACACTGAAGCTTTCTTT. The full variable domain, completed using reference TRBV11-3 and TRBJ1-1, is EAGVVQSPRYKIIEKKQPVAFWCNPISGHNTLYWYLQNLGQGPELLIRYENEEAVDDSQLPKDRFSAERLKGVDSTLKIQPAELGDSAVYLCASSNPGNTEAFFGQGTRLTVV.

This clone has only one observation. The V call is TRBV19, the J call TRBJ1-1, with 7 bases identical to TRBD1. V lost 5 bases, J lost 10 bases, and 10 bases stayed unmatched. The CDR3 is 13 residues long. From germline, CDR1 is LNHDA and CDR2 SQIVND (reference sequence). In DNA, the CDR3 is TGTGCCAGTAGTGCAGGGACAGCATCACGAGCTTTCTTT. Protein product: CASSAGTASRAFF. The entire variable domain, with the rest obtained from reference TRBV19 and TRBJ1-1, is as follows: DGGITQSPKYLFRKEGQNVTLSCEQNLNHDAMYWYRQDPGQGLRLIYYSQIVNDFQKGDIAEGYSVSREKKESFPLTVTSAQKNPTAFYLCASSAGTASRAFFGQGTRLTVV.

The gene calls are TRBV29-1 and TRBJ2-5, with D possibly matching TRBD1 (6 bases). Germline V gene data show CDR1 as SQVTM and CDR2 as ANQGSEA. Trimming cost V 7 bases and J 2 bases, with 11 bases left between them. CDR3 size: 12 residues. CDR3 in amino acids: CSAFGQQETQYF. DNA of the CDR3: TGCAGCGCTTTTGGACAGCAAGAGACCCAGTACTTC.